This T cell receptor (beta chain) was sequenced during a study of OX40 agonist ivuxolimab in advanced cancers. The wider study: Ivuxolimab, an agonist antibody against OX40 (CD134), was given to patients.

With regard to this clone: Its antigen is not identified.

The protocol was immunoSEQ multiplex PCR, while the TCRdb copy is restricted to in-frame clones and leaves out a portion. The sample yields about 68,000 clones, over 80% seen once. Regarding the study as a whole: Researchers did not establish what antigens the expanded peripheral T cells target.

The V and J ends lost 1 base and 2 bases respectively, with 12 bases between them. In germline, CDR1 is MNHEY, CDR2 SMNVEV (reference sequence). The CDR3 totals 16 residues. Individuals having autoimmune disease history or systemic immunosuppression were not enrolled. The clonotype was recovered from an adult with an advanced solid tumor such as melanoma, head and neck, liver or kidney cancer. This rearrangement joins TRBV27 to TRBJ1-5; no definite D call. Sequencing used CD4+ or CD8+ T cells sorted from blood, obtained in a trial of the OX40 agonist ivuxolimab. The CDR3 sequence is CASSLWAPGGNQPQHF. In DNA form, the CDR3 reads TGTGCCAGCAGTTTATGGGCCCCCGGTGGCAATCAGCCCCAGCATTTT.